This entry lists 26 T cell receptor beta chains sequenced from one sample in a study of CD8 T cells in ankylosing spondylitis. Study-level results: Within ankylosing spondylitis blood, a TCR beta motif made up of several highly homologous variants appeared to be characteristic.

TCRdb processed the 5' RACE reads anew with MiXCR; each CDR3 protein has one entry. Of under 450,000 distinct CDR3 sequences in the sample, 17% were seen once. These receptors are not linked to any known antigen. What was sequenced was blood, either unsorted or a sorted T cell fraction (not recorded which). The receptors come from a male donor with ankylosing spondylitis.

The chain recombines TRBV12-3 or TRBV12-4 with TRBJ2-2; 7 bases map to TRBD2. The V and J ends lost 1 base and 1 base, in that order; junction bases with no gene match: 6. The CDR3 totals 17 residues. The CDR3, as DNA: TGTGCCAGCAGTTTAGGTATCAGCGGGATGAACACCGGGGAGCTGTTTTTT. Translation gives CASSLGISGMNTGELFF.

This rearrangement joins TRBV6-5 to TRBJ1-2; TRBD1 aligns across 12 bases. Germline V gene data show CDR1 as MNHEY and CDR2 as SVGAGI. V lost 2 bases, J lost 8 bases, and 6 bases stayed unmatched. The CDR3 length is 15 residues. In DNA form, the CDR3 reads TGTGCCAGCAGTTACAAAGGGGGGACAGGGGGCGGCTACACCTTC. Translation: CASSYKGGTGGGYTF.

This clonotype was counted many times. V gene TRBV6-2 or TRBV6-3 combines with J gene TRBJ2-1; D is unclear. The germline V gene encodes CDR1 MNHEY and CDR2 SVGEGT. The ends were cut back, 4 bases at V and 0 bases at J, with 19 bases in the middle. The CDR3 sequence is 18 residues long. The CDR3 nucleotides are TGTGCCAGCAGTTCCCGATCGATGATTGGCGACTCCTACAATGAGCAGTTCTTC. It encodes CASSSRSMIGDSYNEQFF.

The chain has TRBV19 and TRBJ2-4, with D perhaps being TRBD1 or TRBD2 (5 bases each). V gave up 7 bases and J gave up 1 base, with 23 bases separating them. There are 18 residues in the CDR3. Per germline, CDR1 LNHDA and CDR2 SQIVND (reference sequence). The CDR3 loop reads CASTPQGAGVLAKNIQYF. The CDR3 DNA reads TGTGCCAGTACCCCTCAGGGTGCGGGTGTTCTTGCCAAAAACATTCAGTACTTC.

The V and J genes are TRBV7-3 and TRBJ2-5, with D perhaps TRBD1 (5 bases). This CDR3 has 15 residues. Germline-derived CDR1 and CDR2 are SGHTA and FQGTGA. The V end was cut by 0 bases, the J end by 5 bases, with 13 bases between. CDR3 in DNA: TGTGCCAGCAGCTTAACGGGCAGTAGGGGTGAGACCCAGTACTTC. Its translation is CASSLTGSRGETQYF.

This chain links TRBV6-1 with TRBJ1-6; D remains unclear. Germline lookup yields CDR1 MNHNS and CDR2 SASEGT. CDR3 size: 15 residues. The germline V and J ends were trimmed by 6 bases and 7 bases, with 16 bases remaining between them. CDR3 DNA: TGTGCCAGCAGACCTCCGGGCAGCGCAAATTCACCCCTCCACTTT. As protein: CASRPPGSANSPLHF.

The V and J genes are TRBV6-5 and TRBJ1-5; the D gene is possibly TRBD1 (6 bases). The CDR3 has 18 amino acids. V dropped 0 bases and J dropped 6 bases, with 21 bases sitting between them. Germline CDR1 and CDR2: MNHEY and SVGAGI. The CDR3 loop is CASSYSGGKGGKAQPQHF. The CDR3 nucleotides are TGTGCCAGCAGTTACTCGGGCGGAAAAGGGGGAAAGGCTCAGCCCCAGCATTTT.

This clonotype was picked up many times. The gene calls are TRBV7-2 and TRBJ2-7; no clear D. The CDR3 is made up of 13 amino acids. Germline assignment: CDR1 SGHTA and CDR2 FQGNSA. Deletions cut 2 bases from V and 4 bases from J, with 9 bases between. This CDR3 is CASSLYALYEQYF. The DNA for the CDR3 is TGTGCCAGCAGCTTATATGCCTTGTACGAGCAGTACTTC.

The rearrangement uses TRBV28 and TRBJ1-4; TRBD1 matches at 7 bases. Losses at the gene ends were 6 bases for V and 8 bases for J; bases not matched to a gene: 12. The CDR3 is 15 residues long. In germline, CDR1 is MDHEN, CDR2 SYDVKM. The CDR3: CASSQSQGVKEKLFF. DNA of the CDR3: TGTGCCAGCAGCCAATCTCAGGGGGTTAAGGAAAAACTGTTTTTT.

Ten or more counts support this clonotype. The chain employs TRBV7-2 and TRBJ2-7; D possibly corresponds to TRBD1 (5 bases). The CDR3 loop spans 14 amino acids. The germline V gene encodes CDR1 SGHTA and CDR2 FQGNSA. V lost 0 bases to trimming and J lost 0 bases, with 6 bases between them. The CDR3: CASSLARASYEQYF. The CDR3 DNA sequence: TGTGCCAGCAGCTTAGCCAGGGCCTCCTACGAGCAGTACTTC. The full variable domain, completed using reference TRBV7-2 and TRBJ2-7, is GAGVSQSPSNKVTEKGKDVELRCDPISGHTALYWYRQSLGQGLEFLIYFQGNSAPDKSGLPSDRFSAERTGGSVSTLTIQRTQQEDSAVYLCASSLARASYEQYFGPGTRLTVT.

The sample holds a few counts of this clonotype. V gene TRBV4-1 combines with J gene TRBJ2-3, with D possibly TRBD1 on 7 matching bases. Germline V gene lookup returns CDR1 MGHRA and CDR2 YSYEKL. The V end lost 6 bases, the J end lost 2 bases, and 15 bases lay between the germline ends. The CDR3 covers 15 residues. CDR3 in amino acids: CASRKNRGLTDTQYF. The CDR3 DNA follows: TGCGCCAGCAGAAAAAACAGGGGACTCACAGATACGCAGTATTTT.

This clonotype was detected ten times or more. CDR3 nucleotides: TGTGCCAGCAGTTTAGGGGGCAAAGAAAAACTGTTTTTT. Its protein is CASSLGGKEKLFF. The V gene is TRBV12-3 or TRBV12-4, the J gene TRBJ1-4, with D possibly being TRBD1 (5 bases). Between the trimmed V and J ends, which lost 1 base and 8 bases, there was a span of 8 bases. The CDR3 has 13 amino acids.

This clonotype was counted ten times or more. The chain links TRBV15 to TRBJ2-1, with 7 bases lining up with TRBD2. The V gene end was trimmed by 0 bases and the J gene end by 6 bases; junction bases not matched to a gene: 11. The CDR3 covers 17 residues. Germline V gene lookup returns CDR1 LNHNV and CDR2 YYDKDF (reference sequence). For the CDR3, the DNA is TGTGCCACCAGCAGAGAAGGCAAAGGGACTAACCCCAATGAGCAGTTCTTC. Protein: CATSREGKGTNPNEQFF.

The gene calls are TRBV7-3 and TRBJ1-1, with 9 bases matching TRBD1. This CDR3 contains 18 residues. Germline V gene sequence: CDR1 SGHTA, CDR2 FQGTGA. V was clipped by 5 bases and J by 0 bases; unmatched bases: 13. DNA of the CDR3: TGTGCCAGCAGCCTACTAGGTGGGACAGGGAACATGAACACTGAAGCTTTCTTT. Protein: CASSLLGGTGNMNTEAFF.

This chain uses TRBV27 with TRBJ2-3; 10 nucleotides match TRBD2. Looked up from germline, CDR1 is MNHEY and CDR2 is SMNVEV (reference sequence). This CDR3 has 16 amino acids. With 4 bases clipped from V and 2 bases from J, the junction kept 6 bases outside the gene matches. The CDR3 DNA reads as TGTGCCAGCAGTTATCGGGGACTAGCGAACACAGATACGCAGTATTTT. Its protein product is CASSYRGLANTDTQYF.

In this sample, this clonotype turned up a few times. The V gene is TRBV4-1, the J gene TRBJ1-3; weak D call: TRBD1 (6 bases). The V gene lost 4 bases and the J gene lost 5 bases, with 9 bases spanning the gap. The germline V gene encodes CDR1 MGHRA and CDR2 YSYEKL. CDR3 length: 13 amino acids. The chain's CDR3 is CASSPDSRNTIYF. The CDR3 bases are TGCGCCAGCAGCCCGGACAGCCGAAACACCATATATTTT.

This chain links TRBV6-5 with TRBJ2-3; 7 bases agree with TRBD2. The CDR3 totals 16 residues. Trimming took 5 bases from V and 0 from J; bases not matched to a gene: 8. CDR1 is MNHEY, CDR2 SVGAGI, per germline. The CDR3 DNA reads as TGTGCCAGCAGTACCCCACTAGCGCGTAGCACAGATACGCAGTATTTT. Protein sequence: CASSTPLARSTDTQYF.

The chain is built from TRBV5-4 and TRBJ1-1; D gene uncertain. With 2 bases removed from V and 6 bases from J, the gap between germline ends came to 17 bases. The length of the CDR3 is 15 residues. Germline V gives CDR1 SGHNT, CDR2 YYREEE (reference sequence). CDR3 region: CASSLTSHRTSEAFF. CDR3 bases: TGTGCCAGCAGCTTAACGTCCCACCGTACATCTGAAGCTTTCTTT.

The V and J genes are TRBV18 and TRBJ2-1; D gene ambiguous. The CDR3 is 14 amino acids. Germline V gives CDR1 KGHSH, CDR2 LQKENI. V was shortened by 0 bases and J by 3 bases, with 6 bases between the two germline ends. This CDR3 is CASSPPSDYNEQFF. CDR3 coding DNA: TGTGCCAGCTCACCACCGAGTGACTACAATGAGCAGTTCTTC.

The genes are TRBV7-9 and TRBJ2-2; D remains unclear. Germline V lookup: CDR1 SEHNR, CDR2 FQNEAQ (reference sequence). Between the trimmed V and J ends, which lost 1 base and 2 bases, there was a span of 8 bases. The CDR3 contains 15 residues. The DNA for the CDR3 is TGTGCCAGCAGCTTAGTTGCCAGTAACACCGGGGAGCTGTTTTTT. This gives the protein CASSLVASNTGELFF.

This chain uses TRBV29-1 with TRBJ2-3, with D possibly matching TRBD1 (6 bases). This CDR3 is built from 14 residues. Germline-derived CDR1 and CDR2 are SQVTM and ANQGSEA. CDR3 nucleotide sequence: TGCAGTGGAACCGGGGCAGGGGGCACAGATACGCAGTATTTT. It codes for CSGTGAGGTDTQYF.

Ten or more counts support this clonotype. This rearrangement joins TRBV12-3 or TRBV12-4 to TRBJ2-7; tentatively, D is TRBD2 (5 bases). V was pared by 8 bases and J by 7 bases, with 15 bases between. The CDR3 consists of 12 residues. The CDR3 reads CASGERAEEQYF. CDR3 coding DNA: TGTGCCAGCGGGGAGAGGGCGGAGGAGCAGTACTTC.

The rearrangement links TRBV30 to TRBJ2-5; 9 bases align to TRBD2. Germline CDR1 is GTSNPN and CDR2 is SVGIG (reference sequence). The V gene end was trimmed by 3 bases and the J gene end by 4 bases; junction bases not matched to a gene: 12. This CDR3 has 16 residues. In nucleotides, the CDR3 is TGTGCCTGGAGACGATATGCAGCGGGAGGTCGAGAGACCCAGTACTTC. Translation gives CAWRRYAAGGRETQYF.

The V gene is TRBV6-1, the J gene TRBJ1-3; no definite D call. The CDR3 contains 14 residues. The germline V and J ends were trimmed by 6 bases and 0 bases, with 9 bases remaining between them. Germline-derived CDR1 and CDR2 are MNHNS and SASEGT. The CDR3, as DNA: TGTGCCAGCAGAGACGCAAACTCTGGAAACACCATATATTTT. Translation gives CASRDANSGNTIYF.

This clonotype has just a few counts. J is TRBJ2-3 and V is TRBV9, with 8 bases lining up with TRBD2. CDR1 SGDLS and CDR2 YYNGEE come from the germline V gene. The CDR3 contains 15 residues. V lost 2 bases and J lost 2; bases outside the gene matches: 4. The CDR3 coding sequence is TGTGCCAGCAGCGTGCGGGGGGCGGTCACAGATACGCAGTATTTT. Residues: CASSVRGAVTDTQYF.

This clonotype was detected only a few times. The chain joins TRBV7-9 to TRBJ2-7; maybe TRBD1 (5 bases). The V gene lost 0 bases and the J gene lost 0 bases, with 9 bases spanning the gap. CDR1 is SEHNR, CDR2 FQNEAQ, per germline (reference sequence). The CDR3 consists of 15 residues. CDR3 coding DNA: TGTGCCAGCAGCTTAGCCCAGACAGCCTCCTACGAGCAGTACTTC. Protein product: CASSLAQTASYEQYF.